Below are 24 T cell receptor beta chains sequenced from a single sample in a study of T cell clonality in common variable immunodeficiency. These receptors have no identified antigens. Study-level results: Common variable immunodeficiency TCR beta sequences reportedly had fewer deletions and N-nucleotide insertions.

Generated by immunoSEQ multiplex PCR, the TCRdb table keeps only in-frame clones and is missing some. The sample was found to contain about 20,000 clones, and every one recurs. The sample taken for sequencing was peripheral blood mononuclear cells. The receptors here all came from a human donor with common variable immunodeficiency.

This clone occurred a few times. Coverage ceases 3 residues before the CDR3 finishes, and the germline J gene fills in the end. This sequence joins TRBV6-2 or TRBV6-3 and TRBJ2-3; 9 bases fit TRBD2. V was pared by 10 bases and J by 4 bases, with 6 bases of the junction left unmatched. CDR3 length: 13 residues. Germline V gene sequence: CDR1 MNHEY, CDR2 SVGEGT. CDR3 region: CAIGGGASDTQYF. The covered CDR3 bases are TGTGCCATTGGCGGGGGGGCCTCAGATACG.

A remark on this clone: The read gets to within 3 residues of the CDR3 end, and the germline J gene fills in the rest. The genes are TRBV19 and TRBJ2-1, with TRBD2 identical over 10 bases. CDR3 size: 14 residues. CDR1 is LNHDA and CDR2 is SQIVND in the germline V gene (reference sequence). Trimming took 8 bases from V and 7 from J; bases not matched to a gene: 8. The sequenced CDR3 bases are TGTGCCAGTGAGCGGGGGGGCCTGGGGAATGAG. Its protein product is CASERGGLGNE. Given in full, the CDR3 is CASERGGLGNEQFF.

This clone was counted a few times. The read halts 3 residues ahead of the CDR3 end, with the missing end drawn from the germline J gene. The chain carries TRBV18 and TRBJ2-7; TRBD2 agrees at 8 bases. There are 13 residues in the CDR3. The V gene end was trimmed by 6 bases and the J gene end by 4 bases; junction bases not matched to a gene: 5. The V gene's germline CDR1 is KGHSH and CDR2 LQKENI. Here the CDR3 reads CASSPRGGYEQYF. CDR3 DNA, as far as it was read: TGTGCCAGCTCCCCTCGGGGGGGGTACGAG.

This clone was seen more than once but under ten times. The read ends 3 residues early relative to the CDR3; the germline J gene fills the gap. This chain links TRBV18 with TRBJ1-2; perhaps TRBD1 as D (5 bases). The CDR3 is 13 residues long. Trimming left V 6 bases short and J 3 bases short, with 11 bases between. The V gene's germline CDR1 is KGHSH and CDR2 LQKENI. The CDR3 reads CASSPAGYYGYTF. The DNA read from the CDR3 is TGTGCCAGCTCCCCCGCAGGGTACTATGGC.

This clone ranks as medium-sized. The CDR3 extends 3 residues past the end of the read, so its final part is completed from the germline J gene. The rearrangement joins TRBV18 to TRBJ2-2; no definite D call. From germline, CDR1 is KGHSH and CDR2 LQKENI. V lost 2 bases and J 6 bases, leaving 10 bases between the germline ends. The CDR3 is 14 amino acids. The covered CDR3 bases are TGTGCCAGCTCACCAATCTCGGTTGCCGGGGAG. This encodes CASSPISVAGE. The full-length CDR3 reads as CASSPISVAGELFF.

Points on this clone: With the read ending 3 residues before the CDR3 end, the germline J gene is used to fill in that end. The chain uses TRBV18 and TRBJ2-3; no definite D call. Between the trimmed V and J ends, which lost 3 bases and 7 bases, there was a span of 8 bases. CDR1 and CDR2 from the germline V gene are KGHSH and LQKENI. CDR3 length equals 12 residues. The CDR3 here is CASSPDSNTQYF. The covered CDR3 bases are TGTGCCAGCTCACCCGACTCAAATACG.

On this clone: From the germline J gene comes the end of the CDR3, since the read stops 3 residues before it. The gene calls are TRBV7-9 and TRBJ1-1, with TRBD1 as a possible D gene (5 bases). This CDR3 comprises 14 residues. Looked up from germline, CDR1 is SEHNR and CDR2 is FQNEAQ (reference sequence). Incomplete CDR3 DNA: TGTGCCAGCAGCTTAGATCAGGGTCCCCTAAAA. It yields the protein CASSLDQGPLK. The CDR3 reads in full as CASSLDQGPLKAFF.

In regard to this clone: The sequenced fragment ends 3 residues before the CDR3 boundary, so the rest is inferred from the germline J gene. The V and J genes are TRBV30 and TRBJ1-2; 7 bases map to TRBD1. Germline V gives CDR1 GTSNPN, CDR2 SVGIG (reference sequence). CDR3 length: 14 amino acids. CDR3 DNA (partial): TGTGCCTGGAGTGTACTGGACAGGAAGATCGGC. This codes for CAWSVLDRKIG. The CDR3 as a whole reads CAWSVLDRKIGYTF.

A few counts support this clone. The read halts 3 residues ahead of the CDR3 end, with the missing end drawn from the germline J gene. The chain is built from TRBV7-2 and TRBJ1-6; weak D call: TRBD1 (5 bases). V lost 2 bases, J lost 9 bases, and 14 bases lay in between. Germline loops: CDR1 SGHTA, CDR2 FQGNSA. The CDR3 contains 15 residues. This CDR3 reads CASSLQGEGISPLHF. The CDR3 bases that were read are TGTGCCAGCAGCTTACAGGGTGAGGGGATTTCACCC.

Notes on this clone: The read gets to within 3 residues of the CDR3 end, and the germline J gene fills in the rest. The chain joins TRBV7-6 to TRBJ2-1; TRBD2 matches 7 bases. Losses at the gene ends were 5 bases for V and 1 base for J; bases not matched to a gene: 8. The length of the CDR3 is 16 residues. Per the germline V gene, CDR1 is SGHVS and CDR2 is FNYEAQ. The chain's CDR3 is CASSLLSGASYNEQFF. Partial CDR3 DNA: TGTGCCAGCAGCCTTCTCAGCGGGGCATCCTACAATGAG.

For this clone: Its ends do not fully match the called genes, so a read error is possible. The read terminates 3 residues before the CDR3 end, so the remaining end is supplied by the germline J gene. The chain links TRBV20-1 to TRBJ1-5, with D possibly being TRBD1 (5 bases). This CDR3 spans 14 amino acids. The germline gives CDR1 DFQATT, CDR2 SNEGSKA (reference sequence). The CDR3 bases that were read are TGCAGTGGTAGAAAGGGGCAAAGCAATCAGCCC. It yields the protein CSGRKGQSNQP. The full CDR3 sequence reads CSGRKGQSNQPQHF.

A word on this clone: Relative to the germline gene, one junction end is altered; a read error may explain this. The read ends 3 residues shy of where the CDR3 ends; the end is completed using the germline J gene. This chain uses TRBV7-7 with TRBJ2-5, with TRBD1 identical over 11 bases. The CDR3 runs to 15 residues. Per the germline V gene, CDR1 is SSHAT and CDR2 is FNYEAQ (reference sequence). CDR3 amino acids: CASSRTGGREETQYF. Partial CDR3 DNA: TGTGCTAGCAGCCGGACAGGGGGCAGGGAAGAGACC.

This clone occurred many times. The read halts 3 residues ahead of the CDR3 end, with the missing end drawn from the germline J gene. The gene calls are TRBV29-1 and TRBJ1-5; weak D call: TRBD1 (6 bases). Germline loops: CDR1 SQVTM, CDR2 ANQGSEA. V lost 7 bases, J lost 0 bases, and 19 bases lay in between. This CDR3 contains 16 residues. The CDR3 spells CSDGRTGKDSNQPQHF. Incomplete CDR3 DNA: TGCAGCGATGGGCGTACAGGGAAAGATAGCAATCAGCCC.

Points on this clone: The read stops 3 residues short of the end of the CDR3; the missing end is completed from the germline J gene. The chain joins TRBV19 to TRBJ2-7; TRBD2 aligns across 10 bases. CDR1 LNHDA and CDR2 SQIVND come from the germline V gene (reference sequence). The CDR3 is 14 residues long. V was clipped by 9 bases and J by 4 bases; unmatched bases: 9. The DNA read from the CDR3 is TGTGCCAGCGGGGCTAGCGGGAGTTCATACGAG. This gives the protein CASGASGSSYE. The CDR3 in its entirety is CASGASGSSYEQYF.

Regarding this clone: Sequencing ends 3 residues short of the CDR3 end; the germline J gene provides the rest. The chain couples TRBV7-2 to TRBJ2-1, with 7 bases matching TRBD1. CDR1 and CDR2 (germline): SGHTA, FQGNSA. Trimming took 3 bases from V and 9 from J; bases not matched to a gene: 2. CDR3 length: 12 amino acids. Here the CDR3 reads CASSFRGTEQFF. CDR3 DNA (partial): TGTGCCAGCAGCTTCAGGGGGACTGAG. The variable domain in full, with the rest retrieved from reference TRBV7-2 and TRBJ2-1, is GAGVSQSPSNKVTEKGKDVELRCDPISGHTALYWYRQSLGQGLEFLIYFQGNSAPDKSGLPSDRFSAERTGGSVSTLTIQRTQQEDSAVYLCASSFRGTEQFFGPGTRLTVL.

The part of the CDR3 DNA that was read is TGTGCCAGCAGTGGACTAGCGGGGGGCTGGGGGGAGACC. Translating gives CASSGLAGGWGET. The full CDR3 is CASSGLAGGWGETQYF. V and J are TRBV6-1 and TRBJ2-5; TRBD2 matches 13 bases. Coverage ceases 3 residues before the CDR3 finishes, and the germline J gene fills in the end. This CDR3 spans 16 amino acids. J was trimmed by 5 bases and V by 4 bases; bases with no gene match: 7. Germline CDR1 is MNHNS and CDR2 is SASEGT.

Concerning this clone: The sequenced fragment ends 3 residues before the CDR3 boundary, so the rest is inferred from the germline J gene. V and J are TRBV6-2 or TRBV6-3 and TRBJ2-7, with 11 bases fitting TRBD2. CDR3 size: 16 residues. The germline V gene encodes CDR1 MNHEY and CDR2 SVGEGT. The V gene end was trimmed by 5 bases and the J gene end by 0 bases; junction bases not matched to a gene: 6. Incomplete CDR3 DNA: TGTGCCAGCAGTCCCGTCACTAGCGGGAGCTCCTACGAG. Its translation: CASSPVTSGSSYE. The CDR3 in its entirety is CASSPVTSGSSYEQYF.

Worth noting for this clone: From the germline J gene comes the end of the CDR3, since the read stops 3 residues before it. V usage is TRBV18 and J usage is TRBJ2-4, with 8 bases fitting TRBD1. Germline V gene lookup returns CDR1 KGHSH and CDR2 LQKENI. The V gene end was trimmed by 0 bases and the J gene end by 7 bases; junction bases not matched to a gene: 5. The CDR3 is 15 residues long. The sequenced CDR3 bases are TGTGCCAGCTCACCACCTTTAAGACAGGGGAACATT. Residues: CASSPPLRQGNI. In full, the CDR3 reads CASSPPLRQGNIQYF. Full variable domain (missing parts from reference TRBV18 and TRBJ2-4): NAGVMQNPRHLVRRRGQEARLRCSPMKGHSHVYWYRQLPEEGLKFMVYLQKENIIDESGMPKERFSAEFPKEGPSILRIQQVVRGDSAAYFCASSPPLRQGNIQYFGAGTRLSVL.

On this clone itself: The observed sequence ends 3 residues before the CDR3 terminus, with the missing tail filled in from the germline J gene. This chain uses TRBV18 with TRBJ2-4; D is possibly TRBD1 (6 bases). This CDR3 spans 18 amino acids. V lost 6 bases to trimming and J lost 0 bases, with 21 bases between them. The germline gives CDR1 KGHSH, CDR2 LQKENI. Partial CDR3 DNA: TGTGCCAGCTCCTTCCAGGGCCAGGGGCTTCTAGCCAAAAACATT. Translated: CASSFQGQGLLAKNI. The full-length CDR3 reads as CASSFQGQGLLAKNIQYF.

This clone turned up a few times. Read sequence stops 3 residues before the CDR3 end, and the germline J gene provides the missing end. The V and J genes are TRBV19 and TRBJ2-6, with TRBD1 matching 10 bases. The CDR3 runs to 17 residues. The germline V gene has CDR1 LNHDA and CDR2 SQIVND (reference sequence). V lost 0 bases to trimming and J lost 3 bases; unmatched junction nucleotides: 2. CDR3 in amino acids: CASSIEGTGVGANVLTF. The part of the CDR3 DNA that was read is TGTGCCAGTAGTATAGAGGGGACAGGGGTTGGGGCCAACGTC.

For this clone: The read is 3 residues too short to cover the CDR3 end, so that end is filled in from the germline J gene. The chain links TRBV10-3 to TRBJ2-1, with 7 bases matching TRBD2. The junction had 9 bases not matched to a gene; V was cut back by 7 bases and J by 9 bases. CDR1 is ENHRY and CDR2 is SYGVKD in the germline V gene. The CDR3 contains 13 residues. CDR3: CAITAGLGPEQFF. The DNA read from the CDR3 is TGTGCCATCACAGCGGGATTAGGGCCTGAG.

There are a few counts of this clone. Read sequence stops 3 residues before the CDR3 end, and the germline J gene provides the missing end. The chain employs TRBV7-2 and TRBJ2-4, with D maybe TRBD1 (6 bases). The CDR3 totals 14 residues. Trimming left V 2 bases short and J 2 bases short, with 7 bases between. Germline assignment: CDR1 SGHTA and CDR2 FQGNSA. Incomplete CDR3 DNA: TGTGCCAGCAGCTTAACAGGGACCAAAAACATT. This codes for CASSLTGTKNI. The whole CDR3 sequence is CASSLTGTKNIQYF.

This clone was observed a few times. The CDR3 extends 3 residues past the end of the read, so its final part is completed from the germline J gene. The gene calls are TRBV7-9 and TRBJ2-1; TRBD2 matches 8 bases. CDR3 size: 15 residues. V lost 5 bases and J lost 4; bases outside the gene matches: 7. The germline CDR1 and CDR2 sequences are SEHNR and FQNEAQ (reference sequence). CDR3 bases read: TGTGCCAGCAGCCCAAACCGGGGGGGATACAATGAG. It encodes CASSPNRGGYNE. The whole CDR3 is CASSPNRGGYNEQFF. Complete variable domain (other parts from reference TRBV7-9 and TRBJ2-1): DTGVSQNPRHKITKRGQNVTFRCDPISEHNRLYWYRQTLGQGPEFLTYFQNEAQLEKSRLLSDRFSAERPKGSFSTLEIQRTEQGDSAMYLCASSPNRGGYNEQFFGPGTRLTVL.

This clone was seen a few times. Read sequence stops 3 residues before the CDR3 end, and the germline J gene provides the missing end. The chain joins TRBV18 to TRBJ2-5; D may be TRBD2 (6 bases). Germline values: CDR1 KGHSH, CDR2 LQKENI. The CDR3 is 13 amino acids. V was pared by 4 bases and J by 7 bases, with 13 bases between. CDR3 residues: CASSLSLGGTQYF. The sequenced CDR3 bases are TGTGCCAGCTCACTCTCCCTCGGGGGGACC.